Below are 12 T cell receptor beta chains sequenced from a single sample in a study of CD4+ T cells in melanoma. TCRdb's table, derived via immunoSEQ multiplex PCR, lists solely in-frame clones and lacks some. The sample records fewer than 55,000 clones, 89% being singletons. The sample consisted of peripheral blood. These receptor sequences come from a human donor with melanoma.

The chain joins TRBV6-5 to TRBJ2-7; tentative D call: TRBD1 (5 bases). Germline-derived CDR1 and CDR2 are MNHEY and SVGAGI. The ends were cut back, 5 bases at V and 5 bases at J, with 13 bases in the middle. This CDR3 spans 13 amino acids. The CDR3 spells CASSDGPGNEQYF. The CDR3 nucleotides read TGTGCCAGCAGTGATGGCCCAGGGAACGAGCAGTACTTC.

The rearrangement uses TRBV28 and TRBJ1-1, with D unresolved. The CDR3 runs to 12 residues. Germline CDR1 is MDHEN and CDR2 is SYDVKM. Trimming pared 4 bases from V and 4 bases from J, leaving 7 bases between. The CDR3: CASSSVGTEAFF. The CDR3 nucleotides read TGTGCCAGCAGTTCAGTTGGCACTGAAGCTTTCTTT. Drawing the rest from reference TRBV28 and TRBJ1-1, the complete variable domain is DVKVTQSSRYLVKRTGEKVFLECVQDMDHENMFWYRQDPGLGLRLIYFSYDVKMKEKGDIPEGYSVSREKKERFSLILESASTNQTSMYLCASSSVGTEAFFGQGTRLTVV.

This clone was observed a few times. The CDR3 DNA reads as TGCAGCGTTGACATGACCCAATCCTATGGCTACACCTTC. This gives the protein CSVDMTQSYGYTF. The chain has TRBV29-1 and TRBJ1-2; D unresolved. The CDR3 length is 13 residues. Trimming removed 3 bases from V and 4 bases from J, with 12 bases in between. In germline, CDR1 is SQVTM, CDR2 ANQGSEA.

The genes are TRBV21-1 and TRBJ1-5. TRBV21-1 is a documented pseudogene. The CDR3 is 12 amino acids. The CDR3 coding sequence is TGTGCCAGCAGGTTGGGGGATCAGCCCCAGCATTTT. It is translated as CASRLGDQPQHF.

Points on this clone: This same CDR3 is encoded by further DNA sequences in the sample. The chain uses TRBV4-3 and TRBJ2-3; the match to TRBD2 covers 14 bases. Germline CDR1 is LGHNA and CDR2 is YSLEER. V was pared by 4 bases and J by 6 bases, with 3 bases of the junction left unmatched. This CDR3 is built from 15 residues. The CDR3: CASSRGLAGGDTQYF. The CDR3 coding sequence is TGCGCCAGCAGCCGAGGACTAGCGGGGGGTGATACGCAGTATTTT.

The V and J genes are TRBV4-1 and TRBJ2-2; perhaps TRBD1 as D (5 bases). The germline gives CDR1 MGHRA, CDR2 YSYEKL. CDR3 length: 13 residues. Trimming took 8 bases from V and 9 from J, leaving 16 bases between them. The CDR3 region has the DNA TGCGCCAGCGGGCAGGGTAGTTACCGGGAGCTGTTTTTT. This translates into CASGQGSYRELFF.

The V call is TRBV30, the J call TRBJ1-4, with D unclear. V lost 4 bases and J lost 1, with 10 bases in between. This CDR3 is 14 amino acids long. Per germline, CDR1 GTSNPN and CDR2 SVGIG (reference sequence). The CDR3 sequence is CAWTVAGTNEKLFF. The CDR3 DNA reads TGTGCCTGGACAGTCGCGGGAACTAATGAAAAACTGTTTTTT.

V is TRBV18 and J is TRBJ2-7; D perhaps matches TRBD1 (6 bases). Germline V gene sequence: CDR1 KGHSH, CDR2 LQKENI. Trimming shortened V by 2 bases and J by 0 bases, and 11 bases separated the two germline ends. The CDR3 runs 15 residues. CDR3 sequence: CASSPSDRYSYEQYF. DNA of the CDR3: TGTGCCAGCTCACCATCGGACAGATACTCCTACGAGCAGTACTTC.

This clone has only one observation. The rearrangement links TRBV7-2 to TRBJ1-6, with 7 bases aligning to TRBD1. The V segment lost 2 bases and the J segment 5 bases; nucleotides outside the gene matches: 6. This CDR3 is 16 amino acids long. From germline, CDR1 is SGHTA and CDR2 FQGNSA. CDR3 coding DNA: TGTGCCAGCAGCTTAAGGGGGCTGTATGATAATTCACCCCTCCACTTT. Translation: CASSLRGLYDNSPLHF.

The sample holds one count of this clone. The gene calls are TRBV14 and TRBJ2-3; a possible D gene is TRBD1 (5 bases). The germline V and J ends were trimmed by 2 bases and 4 bases, with 13 bases remaining between them. The germline V gene encodes CDR1 SGHDN and CDR2 FVKESK. The length of the CDR3 is 15 residues. The CDR3 loop is CASSQTVGQADTQYF. The DNA for the CDR3 is TGTGCCAGCAGCCAAACAGTGGGGCAGGCAGATACGCAGTATTTT.

This CDR3 is CASGREGWYEQYF. The CDR3 region has the DNA TGTGCCAGCGGACGAGAAGGTTGGTACGAGCAGTACTTC. This chain uses TRBV6-1 with TRBJ2-7; D uncertain. Trimming took 8 bases from V and 4 from J, leaving 15 bases between them. The germline gives CDR1 MNHNS, CDR2 SASEGT. This CDR3 spans 13 amino acids.

This clone was picked up one time. The rearrangement links TRBV10-1 to TRBJ2-7; a weak D match, TRBD2 (6 bases). Trimming removed 3 bases at V and 5 bases at J, with 14 bases between. Germline values: CDR1 WNHNN, CDR2 SYGVQD (reference sequence). This CDR3 spans 14 amino acids. The CDR3: CASSEEAGIDEQYF. DNA for the CDR3: TGCGCCAGCAGTGAAGAAGCGGGTATCGACGAGCAGTACTTC.